This T cell receptor (beta chain) was sequenced during a study of control samples from healthy donors and cancer patients. The table came from immunoSEQ multiplex PCR; TCRdb's copy has only in-frame clones and leaves some out. Among 230,000 or so clones, around 94% were seen once, and the ten largest hold approximately 1.4%. Per germline, CDR1 SGHKS and CDR2 YYEKEE (reference sequence). The CDR3 runs to 15 residues. V was clipped by 4 bases and J by 2 bases; unmatched bases: 8. The sequenced sample was blood. The TCR originated in a man aged 45 to 65 in good health. The chain is built from TRBV5-5 and TRBJ2-7; 8 nucleotides agree with TRBD1. The CDR3 coding sequence is TGTGCCAGCAGCCACAAGACAGGGGTCCCCTACGAGCAGTACGTC. Its protein product is CASSHKTGVPYEQYV.